This T cell receptor (beta chain) comes out of a study of early T cells in non-severe SARS-CoV-2 infection. Whole-study context: The authors sequenced bulk RNA from unsorted whole blood, leaving chains unpaired. Study outcomes and limitations: A preference for anti-spike CD8 responses marked VDJdb matching, which missed private and CD4 specificities.

Attached unique molecular identifiers marked individual cDNA molecules. TCRdb independently ran MiXCR on the 5' RACE reads; one entry per CDR3 protein. This table holds around 70,000 distinct CDR3 sequences, 10% to 15% found once. The CDR3 is 17 residues long. CDR1 is SGHAT and CDR2 is FQNNGV in the germline V gene. Trimming removed 5 bases from V and 0 bases from J; junction bases left unmatched: 5. Concerning this clonotype itself: Antigen specificity is unknown.

This sequence was found in an adult who was a healthcare worker with PCR-confirmed SARS-CoV-2 infection or an uninfected control (not recorded which). The sample was whole blood. The chain links TRBV11-2 to TRBJ2-6; TRBD1 matches at 9 bases. This CDR3 reads CASSARTGASGANVLTF. In DNA, the CDR3 is TGTGCCAGCAGCGCCCGGACAGGGGCCTCTGGGGCCAACGTCCTGACTTTC. Full variable domain (outside the CDR3, taken from reference TRBV11-2 and TRBJ2-6): EAGVAQSPRYKIIEKRQSVAFWCNPISGHATLYWYQQILGQGPKLLIQFQNNGVVDDSQLPKDRFSAERLKGVDSTLKIQPAKLEDSAVYLCASSARTGASGANVLTFGAGSRLTVL.